One sample yielded the 14 T cell receptor beta chains listed below, sequenced in a study of shared clonotypes between healthy human individuals. Generated by immunoSEQ multiplex PCR, the TCRdb table keeps only in-frame clones and is missing some. The sample lists about 2.1 million clones; about 92% were seen once. Positive CCR7 selection of CD45RO-negative cells yielded the naive CD8 cells, and terminally differentiated effector memory CD45RA+ cells were excluded. Sequencing input: naive CD8+ T cells from PBMCs. Receptor source: a man aged 18 to 35 in good health. Some clones in this sample may be carry-over from other donors' samples.

Of note for this clone: The same CDR3 arises from other DNA sequences in this sample as well. The chain couples TRBV6-1 to TRBJ2-7, with D unresolved. Looked up from germline, CDR1 is MNHNS and CDR2 is SASEGT. V lost 1 base and J lost 1, with 5 bases in between. This CDR3 contains 13 residues. The CDR3 DNA reads TGTGCCAGCAGTGAAGGACGGTCCTACGAGCAGTACTTC. Translated, it gives CASSEGRSYEQYF.

The chain uses TRBV6-6 and TRBJ2-7, with TRBD2 matching 10 bases. CDR3 size: 12 residues. CDR1 is MNHNY and CDR2 is SVGAGI in the germline V gene (reference sequence). V was clipped by 7 bases and J by 7 bases; unmatched bases: 4. CDR3 sequence reads: CASNLAGVEQYF. CDR3 nucleotides: TGTGCCAGCAACCTAGCGGGAGTGGAGCAGTACTTC.

The chain employs TRBV4-1 and TRBJ2-7; D remains unclear. The CDR3 is 15 amino acids. V gave up 2 bases and J gave up 3 bases, with 14 bases separating them. Germline-derived CDR1 and CDR2 are MGHRA and YSYEKL. The CDR3: CASSQLPQHNYEQYF. DNA for the CDR3: TGCGCCAGCAGCCAACTCCCGCAGCATAACTACGAGCAGTACTTC.

The V call is TRBV27, the J call TRBJ1-5, with TRBD1 matching 9 bases. Germline V gives CDR1 MNHEY, CDR2 SMNVEV (reference sequence). The CDR3 contains 16 residues. V lost 2 bases and J lost 7; bases outside the gene matches: 9. The CDR3 coding sequence is TGTGCCAGCAGTTTAAGCGGGACAGGGTCGGGGCAGCCCCAGCATTTT. It translates to CASSLSGTGSGQPQHF.

The CDR3 sequence is CSVMWGFTGELFF. For the CDR3, the DNA is TGCAGTGTTATGTGGGGATTCACCGGGGAGCTGTTTTTT. V and J are TRBV29-1 and TRBJ2-2; D call uncertain. Per the germline V gene, CDR1 is SQVTM and CDR2 is ANQGSEA. This CDR3 region has 13 residues.

In DNA, the CDR3 is TGTGCCTGGAGTGTAGGGAAGGATCTTAGGGAGACCCAGTACTTC. Translation: CAWSVGKDLRETQYF. The chain employs TRBV30 and TRBJ2-5, with D uncertain. CDR1 and CDR2 (germline): GTSNPN, SVGIG (reference sequence). The CDR3 has 15 residues. V was pared by 0 bases and J by 5 bases, with 16 bases between. Drawing the rest from reference TRBV30 and TRBJ2-5, the complete variable domain is SQTIHQWPATLVQPVGSPLSLECTVEGTSNPNLYWYRQAAGRGLQLLFYSVGIGQISSEVPQNLSASRPQDRQFILSSKKLLLSDSGFYLCAWSVGKDLRETQYFGPGTRLLVL.

The CDR3 loop is CASSQGSSGRRETQYF. CDR3 in DNA: TGCGCCAGCAGCCAGGGTTCTAGCGGGAGGCGTGAGACCCAGTACTTC. The chain recombines TRBV4-1 with TRBJ2-5; TRBD2 agrees at 11 bases. This CDR3 has 16 residues. Germline V gene lookup returns CDR1 MGHRA and CDR2 YSYEKL. With V trimmed by 3 bases and J by 5 bases, 8 bases remained unmatched.

The CDR3 is CASSYLERDNEQFF. The CDR3 DNA sequence: TGTGCCAGCAGTTACTTAGAAAGGGACAATGAGCAGTTCTTC. The gene calls are TRBV6-5 and TRBJ2-1; D gene ambiguous. CDR1 and CDR2 from the germline V gene are MNHEY and SVGAGI. This CDR3 is built from 14 residues. V was clipped by 1 base and J by 5 bases, with 9 bases between them.

The table lists this clone with a count of one. The chain has TRBV2 and TRBJ1-1; TRBD1 matches 7 bases. V trimming: 6 bases; J trimming: 7 bases; junction bases outside the gene matches: 23. CDR1 SNHLY and CDR2 FYNNEI come from the germline V gene. This CDR3 spans 18 amino acids. CDR3 sequence: CASRVDRERPVRFGEAFF. The CDR3, as DNA: TGTGCCAGCAGGGTCGACAGGGAGAGGCCCGTCAGGTTTGGTGAAGCTTTCTTT. The full variable domain, with the rest looked up from reference TRBV2 and TRBJ1-1, is EPEVTQTPSHQVTQMGQEVILRCVPISNHLYFYWYRQILGQKVEFLVSFYNNEISEKSEIFDDQFSVERPDGSNFTLKIRSTKLEDSAMYFCASRVDRERPVRFGEAFFGQGTRLTVV.

The chain combines TRBV11-1 with TRBJ2-1, with TRBD2 matching 7 bases. This CDR3 is built from 15 residues. CDR1 SGHAT and CDR2 FQDESV come from the germline V gene (reference sequence). Losses at the gene ends were 5 bases for V and 8 bases for J; bases not matched to a gene: 12. The CDR3 DNA is TGTGCCAGCAGCCCTGGTGCGGGAGATTTGGATGAGCAGTTCTTC. Translation: CASSPGAGDLDEQFF.

With respect to this clone: The same CDR3 also results from other DNA sequences found in this sample. This chain links TRBV27 with TRBJ1-2; 8 nucleotides align to TRBD1. The germline V gene encodes CDR1 MNHEY and CDR2 SMNVEV (reference sequence). V dropped 6 bases and J dropped 2; count of bases not matched to a gene: 5. CDR3 length: 14 amino acids. CDR3 sequence reads: CASSPRTGNYGYTF. The CDR3 DNA sequence: TGTGCCAGCAGCCCTAGGACAGGGAACTATGGCTACACCTTC.

This chain uses TRBV19 with TRBJ1-1, with D maybe TRBD1 (6 bases). Trimming shortened V by 1 base and J by 4 bases, and 13 bases separated the two germline ends. Germline V gene sequence: CDR1 LNHDA, CDR2 SQIVND (reference sequence). The CDR3 loop spans 15 amino acids. CDR3 DNA sequence: TGTGCCAGTAGTATAGGAACAGGGTTAGGCACTGAAGCTTTCTTT. As protein: CASSIGTGLGTEAFF.

The chain is built from TRBV28 and TRBJ1-2; 9 bases are a match to TRBD1. There are 16 residues in the CDR3. The V gene's germline CDR1 is MDHEN and CDR2 SYDVKM. After removal of 3 bases from V and 7 bases from J, the junction contained 12 bases not matched to a gene. Here the CDR3 reads CASSFVRQGDYRGYTF. Here the CDR3 DNA reads TGTGCCAGCAGTTTCGTCCGACAGGGGGATTATCGTGGCTACACCTTC.

The rearrangement joins TRBV5-4 to TRBJ2-1, with 9 bases lining up with TRBD2. V shed 0 bases, J shed 8 bases, and the junction held 6 bases outside the gene matches. CDR1 is SGHNT and CDR2 is YYREEE in the germline V gene (reference sequence). The CDR3 contains 15 residues. The CDR3 DNA is TGTGCCAGCAGCTTGGCTGCGGGAGGGCCGTATGAGCAGTTCTTC. Amino acids: CASSLAAGGPYEQFF.